These T cell receptor beta chains were read from a single sample in a study of T cell repertoires in cytomegalovirus infection. TCRdb itself ran the reads through MiXCR, one entry per CDR3 protein. The table has roughly 500,000 distinct CDR3 sequences, about 11% seen once. Material for sequencing was PBMCs. The receptors stem from a human donor in good health (CMV status not recorded). Some clones in this sample may be carry-over from other donors' samples. The CDR3 runs from the conserved cysteine through the conserved F or W. A D gene is named only where the DNA matches it firmly. Size is omitted from some rows. Given values are once, few, many or a class for expanded clones.

d_gene: -; len: 16; v_gene: TRBV27; j_gene: TRBJ1-6; abundance: many; CDR3nt: TGTGCCAGCAGTTTCAGGACCCCGGGCCCTAATTCACCCCTCCACTTT; CDR3aa: CASSFRTPGPNSPLHF
d_gene: TRBD2; len: 18; v_gene: TRBV2; j_gene: TRBJ2-3; abundance: few; CDR3nt: TGTGCCAGCAGTGAAGCGCTGGGACTAGCGGGGATCACAGATACGCAGTATTTT; CDR3aa: CASSEALGLAGITDTQYF
d_gene: -; len: 13; v_gene: TRBV2; j_gene: TRBJ2-1; abundance: many; CDR3nt: TGTGCCAGCAATAACGGCCGCGCCGATGAGCAGTTCTTC; CDR3aa: CASNNGRADEQFF
d_gene: -; len: 13; v_gene: TRBV5-4; j_gene: TRBJ1-2; abundance: many; CDR3nt: TGTGCCAGCAGCGACCCCAGGCACTATGGCTACACCTTC; CDR3aa: CASSDPRHYGYTF
d_gene: TRBD2; len: 14; v_gene: TRBV7-9; j_gene: TRBJ2-7; abundance: few; CDR3nt: TGTGCCAGCAGTGATGAGGGAGGGCCAAATGAGCAGTACTTC; CDR3aa: CASSDEGGPNEQYF
d_gene: TRBD2; len: 16; v_gene: TRBV3-1; j_gene: TRBJ2-1; abundance: -; CDR3nt: TGTGCCAGCAGCCAATCGAGACTAGCGGGGGGCAATGAGCAGTTCTTC; CDR3aa: CASSQSRLAGGNEQFF
d_gene: -; len: 15; v_gene: TRBV7-3; j_gene: TRBJ2-2; abundance: many; CDR3nt: TGTGCCAGCAGCCCACGCAGGGGGAACACCGGGGAGCTGTTTTTT; CDR3aa: CASSPRRGNTGELFF
d_gene: -; len: 10; v_gene: TRBV27; j_gene: TRBJ1-5; abundance: -; CDR3nt: TGTGCCAGCATGAGGCAGCCCCAGCATTTT; CDR3aa: CASMRQPQHF
d_gene: -; len: 15; v_gene: TRBV5-1; j_gene: TRBJ2-1; abundance: many; CDR3nt: TGCGCCAGCAGCTTGTTTGGTCAGGTTGCCGATGAGCAGTTCTTC; CDR3aa: CASSLFGQVADEQFF
d_gene: -; len: 18; v_gene: TRBV7-9; j_gene: TRBJ2-1; abundance: many; CDR3nt: TGTGCCAGCAGCGGAGGGGACAGCCACCCGAGCTCCTACAATGAGCAGTTCTTC; CDR3aa: CASSGGDSHPSSYNEQFF
d_gene: -; len: 13; v_gene: TRBV11-2; j_gene: TRBJ1-5; abundance: many; CDR3nt: TGTGCCAGCAGCTTGTCCCCGCCGCAGCCCCAGCATTTT; CDR3aa: CASSLSPPQPQHF
d_gene: TRBD1; len: 14; v_gene: TRBV27; j_gene: TRBJ2-2; abundance: many; CDR3nt: TGTGCCAGCATTTTTACACAGGGGACCGGGGAGCTGTTTTTT; CDR3aa: CASIFTQGTGELFF
d_gene: TRBD2; len: 14; v_gene: TRBV20-1; j_gene: TRBJ2-1; abundance: many; CDR3nt: TGCAGTGCTAGAGATTCACTAGCGGGAGTTGAGCAGTTCTTC; CDR3aa: CSARDSLAGVEQFF
d_gene: TRBD2; len: 13; v_gene: TRBV29-1; j_gene: TRBJ2-7; abundance: few; CDR3nt: TGCAGCGTTTGGACTAGCGGATCCTACGAGCAGTACTTC; CDR3aa: CSVWTSGSYEQYF
d_gene: -; len: 14; v_gene: TRBV4-2; j_gene: TRBJ1-1; abundance: -; CDR3nt: TGTGCCAGCAGCCAAGATCAGAGGAACACTGAAGCTTTCTTT; CDR3aa: CASSQDQRNTEAFF
d_gene: TRBD2; len: 16; v_gene: TRBV7-3; j_gene: TRBJ2-1; abundance: many; CDR3nt: TGTGCCAGCAGCTCTGGACTAGCGGGGGGGTACAATGAGCAGTTCTTC; CDR3aa: CASSSGLAGGYNEQFF
d_gene: TRBD2; len: 14; v_gene: TRBV12-3/TRBV12-4; j_gene: TRBJ2-1; abundance: -; CDR3nt: TGTGCCAGCAGTTTAGGGACTAGCAGGGATGAGCAGTTCTTC; CDR3aa: CASSLGTSRDEQFF
d_gene: TRBD1; len: 15; v_gene: TRBV27; j_gene: TRBJ2-3; abundance: many; CDR3nt: TGTGCCAGCAGTTTATCCGGGACAGGCACAGATACGCAGTATTTT; CDR3aa: CASSLSGTGTDTQYF
d_gene: TRBD1; len: 14; v_gene: TRBV5-1; j_gene: TRBJ2-5; abundance: -; CDR3nt: TGCGCCAGCAGCTCCTCAGGGGGCAGGGAGACCCAGTACTTC; CDR3aa: CASSSSGGRETQYF
d_gene: -; len: 12; v_gene: TRBV29-1; j_gene: TRBJ2-1; abundance: few; CDR3nt: TGCAGCGTGCGCCCCGGGCAAAATGAGCAGTTCTTC; CDR3aa: CSVRPGQNEQFF
d_gene: -; len: 13; v_gene: TRBV10-3; j_gene: TRBJ2-5; abundance: -; CDR3nt: TGTGCCATCAGTGAGTTCCAGCGGGAGACCCAGTACTTC; CDR3aa: CAISEFQRETQYF
d_gene: -; len: 15; v_gene: TRBV5-1; j_gene: TRBJ2-2; abundance: few; CDR3nt: TGCGCCAGCAGCTTTTTGGATAGAACCACCGGGGAGCTGTTTTTT; CDR3aa: CASSFLDRTTGELFF
d_gene: TRBD2; len: 16; v_gene: TRBV5-6; j_gene: TRBJ2-1; abundance: few; CDR3nt: TGTGCCAGCAGCTTGGCCCTAGCGGGCGTGAACAATGAGCAGTTCTTC; CDR3aa: CASSLALAGVNNEQFF
d_gene: -; len: 13; v_gene: TRBV2; j_gene: TRBJ1-1; abundance: many; CDR3nt: TGTGCCAGCAGTGACGGCATGAACACTGAAGCTTTCTTT; CDR3aa: CASSDGMNTEAFF
d_gene: -; len: 13; v_gene: TRBV29-1; j_gene: TRBJ2-3; abundance: many; CDR3nt: TGCAGCGTGACGGCTAGCCTCACAGATACGCAGTATTTT; CDR3aa: CSVTASLTDTQYF
d_gene: -; len: 17; v_gene: TRBV18; j_gene: TRBJ1-1; abundance: many; CDR3nt: TGTGCCAGCTCACCACGGAGTCAGAGGGAGTGGGACACTGAAGCTTTCTTT; CDR3aa: CASSPRSQREWDTEAFF
d_gene: -; len: 12; v_gene: TRBV11-2; j_gene: TRBJ2-1; abundance: -; CDR3nt: TGTGCCAGTACCTTCTCAATGAGTGAGCAGTTCTTC; CDR3aa: CASTFSMSEQFF
d_gene: -; len: 14; v_gene: TRBV15; j_gene: TRBJ2-7; abundance: few; CDR3nt: TGTGCCACCAGCAGCGAGCGGGCCTCCTACGAGCAGTACTTC; CDR3aa: CATSSERASYEQYF
d_gene: -; len: 13; v_gene: TRBV7-8; j_gene: TRBJ2-7; abundance: many; CDR3nt: TGTGCCAGCAGCTTAGTTGGAACAGCCGAGCAGTACTTC; CDR3aa: CASSLVGTAEQYF
d_gene: -; len: 14; v_gene: TRBV10-3; j_gene: TRBJ1-1; abundance: many; CDR3nt: TGTGCCATCAGTGAGTCCTTGGGACCCACTGAAGCTTTCTTT; CDR3aa: CAISESLGPTEAFF
d_gene: -; len: 13; v_gene: TRBV7-3; j_gene: TRBJ1-1; abundance: many; CDR3nt: TGTGCCAGCAGCTCCCGGGCGGGGACTGAAGCTTTCTTT; CDR3aa: CASSSRAGTEAFF